One sample yielded the 22 T cell receptor beta chains listed below, sequenced in a study of preoperative IRX-2 immunotherapy in early breast cancer. Treatment defined: preoperative locoregional IRX-2 cytokine immunotherapy. The protocol was immunoSEQ multiplex PCR, while the TCRdb copy is restricted to in-frame clones and leaves out a portion. The sample has about 42,000 clones, approximately 80% seen once. Sequences were derived from tumor tissue, sampled after IRX-2 immunotherapy. The receptors shown here come from a human donor with breast cancer.

The rearrangement uses TRBV29-1 and TRBJ2-7, with TRBD1 identical over 9 bases. Trimming at V came to 8 bases and at J to 7 bases, leaving 9 bases not matched to a gene. The CDR3 runs to 12 residues. CDR1 and CDR2 (germline): SQVTM, ANQGSEA. DNA of the CDR3: TGCAGCTCCCGGACAGGGGCGGGTGAGCAGTACTTC. It codes for CSSRTGAGEQYF.

The CDR3 is CATTPAPSGGADTQYF. CDR3 in DNA: TGTGCCACCACGCCCGCTCCTAGCGGAGGAGCAGATACGCAGTATTTT. J is TRBJ2-3 and V is TRBV6-8; the match to TRBD2 covers 7 bases. Losses at the gene ends were 10 bases for V and 4 bases for J; bases not matched to a gene: 17. The CDR3 runs 16 residues. Germline assignment: CDR1 MNHGY and CDR2 SAAAGT.

The chain employs TRBV28 and TRBJ2-1, with 7 bases fitting TRBD1. CDR3 length equals 14 residues. Germline CDR1 reads MDHEN; CDR2 reads SYDVKM. V lost 5 bases to trimming and J lost 15 bases; unmatched junction nucleotides: 16. The CDR3 DNA reads as TGTGCCAGCAGTACTCCCGCCCCAGGGGGTCCGCCGTTCTTC. Encoded protein: CASSTPAPGGPPFF.

In its sample, this clone was seen a few times. The chain has TRBV10-1 and TRBJ2-2, with TRBD2 as a possible D gene (6 bases). The germline V gene encodes CDR1 WNHNN and CDR2 SYGVQD (reference sequence). Trimming pared 8 bases from V and 3 bases from J, leaving 16 bases between. The CDR3 spans 15 residues. In nucleotides, the CDR3 is TGCGCCAGCCAGAGCGCGGGAAGCGACACCGGGGAGCTGTTTTTT. This sequence encodes CASQSAGSDTGELFF.

The CDR3 nucleotides are TGTGCCAGCAGAGACTGGACATCGCTTAATGAAAAACTGTTTTTT. Its protein is CASRDWTSLNEKLFF. V usage is TRBV6-8 and J usage is TRBJ1-4; perhaps TRBD1 as D (5 bases). Germline V gene data show CDR1 as MNHGY and CDR2 as SAAAGT. This CDR3 has 15 amino acids. The germline V and J ends were trimmed by 6 bases and 4 bases, with 15 bases remaining between them.

The rearrangement links TRBV6-8 to TRBJ1-2; TRBD1 matches at 7 bases. The CDR3 spans 13 residues. Trimming removed 8 bases from V and 3 bases from J; junction bases left unmatched: 6. Germline assignment: CDR1 MNHGY and CDR2 SAAAGT. CDR3 amino acids: CASGKGADYGYTF. CDR3 bases: TGTGCCAGCGGTAAGGGGGCAGACTATGGCTACACCTTC.

V is TRBV18 and J is TRBJ2-2; D is unclear. The CDR3 contains 13 residues. Germline V CDR1 and CDR2: KGHSH, LQKENI. V lost 3 bases to trimming and J lost 9 bases, with 11 bases between them. DNA for the CDR3: TGTGCCAGCTCACCTGACCACGCCAGGGAGCTGTTTTTT. As protein: CASSPDHARELFF.

In its sample, this clone was seen a few times. The chain couples TRBV6-8 to TRBJ1-2; D is unclear. Germline CDR1 is MNHGY and CDR2 is SAAAGT. The length of the CDR3 is 15 residues. V dropped 5 bases and J dropped 8 bases, with 21 bases sitting between them. CDR3 amino acids: CASSQNSYLPGGYTF. The CDR3 DNA reads TGTGCCAGCAGTCAAAACTCCTATCTCCCCGGGGGCTACACCTTC.

This clone was found a few times. The chain joins TRBV11-3 to TRBJ1-2; TRBD1 matches at 9 bases. V was clipped by 4 bases and J by 1 base; unmatched bases: 4. The CDR3 spans 15 residues. Germline V lookup: CDR1 SGHNT, CDR2 YENEEA. CDR3 sequence reads: CASSYSTGGNYGYTF. The DNA for the CDR3 is TGTGCCAGCAGCTATTCGACAGGGGGTAACTATGGCTACACCTTC.

The chain is built from TRBV10-1 and TRBJ2-3; 8 positions match TRBD1. V gave up 4 bases and J gave up 6 bases; unmatched junction bases: 3. Germline V gene data show CDR1 as WNHNN and CDR2 as SYGVQD (reference sequence). The CDR3 is 13 residues long. DNA of the CDR3: TGCGCCAGCAGTGGGACAGGGTGGGATACGCAGTATTTT. Its protein product is CASSGTGWDTQYF.

The chain employs TRBV7-6 and TRBJ2-1; D unresolved. V was shortened by 0 bases and J by 0 bases, with 6 bases between the two germline ends. In germline, CDR1 is SGHVS, CDR2 FNYEAQ. This CDR3 comprises 15 residues. The CDR3 DNA follows: TGTGCCAGCAGCTTAGCGGCGAGCTCCTACAATGAGCAGTTCTTC. As protein: CASSLAASSYNEQFF.

The chain couples TRBV19 to TRBJ2-1, with 7 positions matching TRBD2. This CDR3 has 14 residues. Germline CDR1 is LNHDA and CDR2 is SQIVND (reference sequence). V dropped 4 bases and J dropped 9; count of bases not matched to a gene: 9. The CDR3 sequence is CASSSVGGRSEQFF. The CDR3 nucleotides read TGTGCCAGTAGTAGTGTGGGGGGGAGGAGTGAGCAGTTCTTC.

CDR3 protein: CASSQPTPQGARGYTF. CDR3 sequence (DNA): TGTGCCAGCAGCCAACCCACCCCACAGGGGGCTAGGGGCTACACCTTC. The chain combines TRBV7-6 with TRBJ1-2; 9 bases line up with TRBD1. The V gene's germline CDR1 is SGHVS and CDR2 FNYEAQ. V lost 5 bases and J lost 8; bases outside the gene matches: 15. The CDR3 is made up of 16 amino acids. Drawing the rest from reference TRBV7-6 and TRBJ1-2, the complete variable domain is GAGVSQSPRYKVTKRGQDVALRCDPISGHVSLYWYRQALGQGPEFLTYFNYEAQQDKSGLPNDRFSAERPEGSISTLTIQRTEQRDSAMYRCASSQPTPQGARGYTFGSGTRLTVV.

The rearrangement joins TRBV19 to TRBJ2-7; 11 bases fit TRBD1. CDR3 length: 14 amino acids. With 4 bases clipped from V and 3 bases from J, the junction kept 2 bases outside the gene matches. Germline-derived CDR1 and CDR2 are LNHDA and SQIVND (reference sequence). The DNA for the CDR3 is TGTGCCAGTAGTAGGACAGGGGGCCTCTACGAGCAGTACTTC. Translating gives CASSRTGGLYEQYF.

There are a few counts of this clone. The rearrangement uses TRBV6-8 and TRBJ2-7; D unresolved. V was pared by 0 bases and J by 4 bases, with 4 bases between. Germline CDR1 reads MNHGY; CDR2 reads SAAAGT. The CDR3 contains 12 residues. The CDR3 DNA follows: TGTGCCAGCAGTTACTCCCGTTACGAGCAGTACTTC. Protein product: CASSYSRYEQYF.

The chain links TRBV1 to TRBJ2-1. TRBV1 is deemed a pseudogene. CDR3 length equals 17 residues. The CDR3 is CASSQERRTFSNNEQFF. The CDR3 DNA reads as TGCGCCAGCAGCCAAGAACGTCGGACCTTCTCGAACAATGAGCAGTTCTTC.

The rearrangement joins TRBV28 to TRBJ1-4; possible D gene TRBD1, 6 bases. The germline gives CDR1 MDHEN, CDR2 SYDVKM. The V gene lost 6 bases and the J gene lost 2 bases, with 13 bases spanning the gap. CDR3 size: 15 residues. DNA of the CDR3: TGTGCCAGCAGGTCCAACAGGGCGACTAATGAAAAACTGTTTTTT. This codes for CASRSNRATNEKLFF.

The gene calls are TRBV5-1 and TRBJ2-2; 10 bases align to TRBD1. The CDR3 totals 15 residues. Trimming took 4 bases from V and 5 from J; bases not matched to a gene: 5. CDR1 and CDR2 from the germline V gene are SGHRS and YFSETQ. In nucleotides, the CDR3 is TGCGCCAGCAGCATGAGGACAGGGGGGACCGGGGAGCTGTTTTTT. It yields the protein CASSMRTGGTGELFF.

This rearrangement joins TRBV5-1 to TRBJ2-7; D might be TRBD1 or TRBD2, each matching 6 bases. The CDR3 is 14 amino acids. V was trimmed by 4 bases and J by 5 bases, leaving 16 bases between them. Per germline, CDR1 SGHRS and CDR2 YFSETQ. DNA of the CDR3: TGCGCCAGCAGCCTCTTCTGGGGGGCCGACGAGCAGTACTTC. This translates into CASSLFWGADEQYF.

The chain joins TRBV7-7 to TRBJ2-2, with D possibly TRBD2 on 6 matching bases. The V gene's germline CDR1 is SSHAT and CDR2 FNYEAQ (reference sequence). This CDR3 contains 14 residues. Trimming took 3 bases from V and 5 from J, leaving 10 bases between them. The CDR3 region is CASSLGGGTGELFF. The CDR3 bases are TGTGCCAGCAGCTTGGGGGGTGGTACCGGGGAGCTGTTTTTT.

The J gene is TRBJ1-3, the V gene TRBV5-1; a possible D gene is TRBD1 (5 bases). The ends were cut back, 6 bases at V and 3 bases at J, with 13 bases in the middle. This CDR3 has 14 amino acids. The germline V gene has CDR1 SGHRS and CDR2 YFSETQ. CDR3 DNA sequence: TGCGCCAGCAACTCGGGGGGGTATGGAAACACCATATATTTT. Residues: CASNSGGYGNTIYF.

This chain links TRBV28 with TRBJ1-2, with TRBD1 matching over 9 bases. V was clipped by 5 bases and J by 2 bases; unmatched bases: 9. Germline lookup yields CDR1 MDHEN and CDR2 SYDVKM. The CDR3 contains 16 residues. The CDR3 sequence is CASSLSGTGRNYGYTF. The CDR3, as DNA: TGTGCCAGCAGTCTATCCGGGACAGGGCGAAACTATGGCTACACCTTC.